These T cell receptor beta chains were read from a single sample in a study of Graves' ophthalmopathy and Graves' hyperthyroidism. TCRdb analysed the multiplex PCR reads with MiXCR anew, one entry per CDR3 protein. This table holds a few hundred thousand distinct CDR3 sequences, under 40% found once. The sequenced material came from peripheral blood or thyroid tissue (not recorded which). The receptors derive from an adult man with Graves' hyperthyroidism. Both conserved end residues are part of each CDR3. A D gene is named only where the DNA matches it firmly. Clone size appears in some rows only: once, few, many, or a class for an expanded clone.

clone_size	v_call	d_call	j_call	cdr3_length	cdr3_nt	cdr3_aa
many	TRBV20-1	.	TRBJ2-7	12	TGCAGTGGAAGGGCGGGGAAGTACGAGCAGTACTTC	CSGRAGKYEQYF
many	TRBV15	.	TRBJ1-5	12	TGTGCCACCAGCAGAGATACTCAGCCCCAGCATTTT	CATSRDTQPQHF
few	TRBV12-3/TRBV12-4	TRBD2	TRBJ2-7	17	TGTGCCAGCACCTCTGGCGGACACTCCCTCGGGGGGTACGAGCAGTACTTC	CASTSGGHSLGGYEQYF
many	TRBV5-1	TRBD1	TRBJ1-6	16	TGCGCCAGCATCCACCGGGGGACAGCCAAAACGTCACCCCTCCACTTT	CASIHRGTAKTSPLHF
many	TRBV2	.	TRBJ1-4	13	TGTGCCAGCACGGTGGAACGGAATGAAAAACTGTTTTTT	CASTVERNEKLFF
.	TRBV2	.	TRBJ2-4	15	TGTGCCAGCAGCCCACCCGTGGGGGCCAAAAACATTCAGTACTTC	CASSPPVGAKNIQYF
.	TRBV2	TRBD1	TRBJ1-6	16	TGTGCCAGCTCACCACCCGGGACAGGGGGACGTTCACCCCTCCACTTT	CASSPPGTGGRSPLHF
many	TRBV7-3	.	TRBJ2-5	15	TGTGCCAGCAGCCCCCGCACAGGGGAGGGGGAGACCCAGTACTTC	CASSPRTGEGETQYF
medium-sized	TRBV2	.	TRBJ1-1	13	TGCGCCAGCAGCGAGCAGGGGAACACTGAAGCTTTCTTT	CASSEQGNTEAFF
once	TRBV20-1	.	TRBJ2-4	14	TGCAGTGCTCTTCCCGGGGTAGCCAAAAACATTCAGTACTTC	CSALPGVAKNIQYF
many	TRBV7-9	TRBD1	TRBJ1-2	16	TGTGCCAGCAGCTTAGTAGTCGGACAGGGCAACTATGGCTACACCTTC	CASSLVVGQGNYGYTF